The entry that follows covers one TCR beta chain sequence. The data are from a study of blood T cell repertoires in COVID-19. Study summary: Sample material is recorded as cDNA or gDNA derived from T cells, B-cell-depleted T cells, or PBMCs.

Using immunoSEQ multiplex PCR, the repertoire was profiled, and TCRdb retains in-frame clones only, with some absent. The sample lists fewer than 60,000 clones, about 92% occurring once. V lost 1 base and J 3 bases, leaving 10 bases between the germline ends. In germline, CDR1 is MGHRA, CDR2 YSYEKL. The CDR3 is 14 residues long. The genes are TRBV4-1 and TRBJ2-7; D gene ambiguous. Sequencing input: peripheral blood. This sequence was found in a man in his 60s with COVID-19, enrolled during active disease. The CDR3 protein is CASSQGLSGYEQYF. For the CDR3, the DNA is TGCGCCAGCAGCCAAGGACTCAGTGGCTACGAGCAGTACTTC.